These 15 T cell receptor beta chains came from one sample sequenced in a study of T-cell reconstitution after alpha-beta-depleted transplantation in children. Construction of the TCRbeta library involved unique molecular identifiers. Each CDR3 protein gets one entry after TCRdb re-called the PCR reads with MiXCR. In the table there are about 200,000 distinct CDR3 sequences, under 8.5% of which are singletons. The material sequenced was PBMCs, taken before TCRalphabeta/CD19-depleted stem cell transplant. All receptors come from a boy aged 2 to 10 with acute lymphoblastic leukemia, due to receive a stem cell transplant.

This clonotype showed up just a few times. V and J are TRBV28 and TRBJ2-7; 7 nucleotides line up with TRBD2. V shed 2 bases and J 3 bases; nucleotides not matched to a gene: 7. This CDR3 is built from 15 residues. The germline CDR1 and CDR2 sequences are MDHEN and SYDVKM. CDR3 protein: CASSLGLELFYEQYF. The CDR3 nucleotides are TGTGCCAGCAGTTTAGGACTAGAACTTTTCTACGAGCAGTACTTC.

This clonotype was counted at least ten times. The rearrangement uses TRBV2 and TRBJ2-1; the match to TRBD2 covers 7 bases. CDR1 and CDR2 from the germline V gene are SNHLY and FYNNEI. J was trimmed by 3 bases and V by 3 bases; bases with no gene match: 2. There are 14 residues in the CDR3. The CDR3 loop is CASSDAGVYNEQFF. CDR3 DNA sequence: TGTGCCAGCAGTGACGCGGGAGTCTACAATGAGCAGTTCTTC.

There are a few counts of this clonotype. This chain links TRBV6-6 with TRBJ2-7, with D maybe TRBD2 (6 bases). Germline CDR1 MNHNY, CDR2 SVGAGI (reference sequence). The CDR3 has 13 amino acids. V lost 2 bases to trimming and J lost 6 bases, with 11 bases between them. The CDR3 loop reads CASSYGGSGEQYF. CDR3 nucleotide sequence: TGTGCCAGCAGTTACGGGGGGTCTGGCGAGCAGTACTTC.

This clonotype was counted once. A much larger clone lies one base from this, so it may be a read error. The rearrangement links TRBV6-6 to TRBJ2-2; D is possibly TRBD1 or TRBD2 (5 bases each). The CDR3 sequence is 12 residues long. CDR1 is MNHNY and CDR2 is SVGAGI in the germline V gene (reference sequence). The CDR3 nucleotides read TGTGTCGGGGTGGGGGACACCGGGGAGCTGTTTTTT. Its translation: CVGVGDTGELFF.

The table lists this clonotype with many counts. This sequence joins TRBV2 and TRBJ2-1, with D uncertain. V gave up 7 bases and J gave up 10 bases, with 8 bases separating them. Germline CDR1 reads SNHLY; CDR2 reads FYNNEI. The length of the CDR3 is 10 residues. This chain's CDR3 is CASTRREQFF. CDR3 DNA: TGTGCCAGCACTAGACGGGAGCAGTTCTTC.

This clonotype was seen a handful of times. This chain joins TRBV27 and TRBJ2-2; maybe TRBD1 (6 bases). Germline lookup yields CDR1 MNHEY and CDR2 SMNVEV (reference sequence). The CDR3 consists of 13 residues. V was clipped by 6 bases and J by 5 bases, with 10 bases between them. This chain's CDR3 is CASSRQGTGELFF. DNA for the CDR3: TGTGCCAGCAGCCGGCAGGGGACCGGGGAGCTGTTTTTT.

In its sample, this clonotype was seen many times. V gene TRBV20-1 combines with J gene TRBJ2-7; unclear D gene. This CDR3 has 11 amino acids. The V end was cut by 3 bases, the J end by 2 bases, with 5 bases between. Germline loops: CDR1 DFQATT, CDR2 SNEGSKA (reference sequence). CDR3 sequence reads: CSASGPYEQYF. CDR3 nucleotides: TGCAGTGCTAGCGGACCCTACGAGCAGTACTTC.

This clonotype was observed at least ten times. The chain combines TRBV20-1 with TRBJ1-1; D gene unclear. V lost 6 bases and J lost 11, with 19 bases in between. Germline CDR1 is DFQATT and CDR2 is SNEGSKA (reference sequence). The CDR3 contains 12 residues. The CDR3 region is CSATSPLRPAFF. DNA for the CDR3: TGCAGTGCAACCTCCCCCCTCCGTCCCGCTTTCTTT.

This clonotype was picked up many times. The CDR3 here is CSARLAGDGAYNEQFF. The DNA for the CDR3 is TGCAGTGCTAGACTAGCGGGGGACGGGGCCTACAATGAGCAGTTCTTC. The V gene is TRBV20-1, the J gene TRBJ2-1; 10 bases fit TRBD2. With 2 bases clipped from V and 2 bases from J, the junction kept 6 bases outside the gene matches. From germline, CDR1 is DFQATT and CDR2 SNEGSKA (reference sequence). The CDR3 is 16 residues long.

There are many counts of this clonotype. The chain links TRBV5-1 to TRBJ2-7, with TRBD1 matching over 8 bases. V dropped 0 bases and J dropped 3; count of bases not matched to a gene: 5. CDR3 size: 15 residues. Germline values: CDR1 SGHRS, CDR2 YFSETQ. The CDR3 protein is CASSLAWGQVYEQYF. The CDR3 DNA sequence: TGCGCCAGCAGCTTGGCATGGGGACAGGTCTACGAGCAGTACTTC.

The sample holds many counts of this clonotype. This chain links TRBV7-9 with TRBJ1-2; 7 bases fit TRBD1. Germline V gene lookup returns CDR1 SEHNR and CDR2 FQNEAQ (reference sequence). The CDR3 contains 14 residues. After removal of 0 bases from V and 7 bases from J, the junction contained 5 bases not matched to a gene. The CDR3 here is CASSLALGQSGYTF. CDR3 nucleotides: TGTGCCAGCAGCTTAGCTCTGGGACAGAGTGGCTACACCTTC.

There are a few counts of this clonotype. The rearrangement uses TRBV10-3 and TRBJ2-3; a possible D gene is TRBD2 (6 bases). CDR1 ENHRY and CDR2 SYGVKD come from the germline V gene. Trimming left V 6 bases short and J 7 bases short, with 23 bases between. The CDR3 consists of 16 residues. CDR3 sequence reads: CAIRDPRGGARNTQYF. DNA of the CDR3: TGTGCCATCAGGGATCCACGGGGCGGGGCGAGGAATACGCAGTATTTT.

This clonotype was detected many times. This chain joins TRBV27 and TRBJ2-2; D not resolved. The V gene's germline CDR1 is MNHEY and CDR2 SMNVEV (reference sequence). This CDR3 has 12 amino acids. The V end lost 4 bases, the J end lost 7 bases, and 7 bases lay between the germline ends. The CDR3 spells CASSSDVGELFF. The DNA of the CDR3 is TGTGCCAGCAGTTCGGACGTCGGGGAGCTGTTTTTT.

This clonotype was counted many times. This sequence joins TRBV2 and TRBJ2-7, with TRBD1 matching over 9 bases. This CDR3 has 18 residues. CDR1 is SNHLY, CDR2 FYNNEI, per germline. Unmatched junction bases numbered 16, after V lost 4 bases and J lost 3 bases. The CDR3 nucleotides read TGTGCCAGCAGTGCCCGGGACAGGGTAAAAGTGGGGGACTACGAGCAGTACTTC. The encoded protein is CASSARDRVKVGDYEQYF.

The J gene is TRBJ2-7, the V gene TRBV28; the D gene is possibly TRBD1 (6 bases). The V end was cut by 2 bases, the J end by 0 bases, with 14 bases between. Germline-derived CDR1 and CDR2 are MDHEN and SYDVKM. The CDR3 extends over 16 amino acids. The CDR3 region has the DNA TGTGCCAGCAGTTTAGGACAGACGAGAAGCTCCTACGAGCAGTACTTC. Translating it yields CASSLGQTRSSYEQYF.